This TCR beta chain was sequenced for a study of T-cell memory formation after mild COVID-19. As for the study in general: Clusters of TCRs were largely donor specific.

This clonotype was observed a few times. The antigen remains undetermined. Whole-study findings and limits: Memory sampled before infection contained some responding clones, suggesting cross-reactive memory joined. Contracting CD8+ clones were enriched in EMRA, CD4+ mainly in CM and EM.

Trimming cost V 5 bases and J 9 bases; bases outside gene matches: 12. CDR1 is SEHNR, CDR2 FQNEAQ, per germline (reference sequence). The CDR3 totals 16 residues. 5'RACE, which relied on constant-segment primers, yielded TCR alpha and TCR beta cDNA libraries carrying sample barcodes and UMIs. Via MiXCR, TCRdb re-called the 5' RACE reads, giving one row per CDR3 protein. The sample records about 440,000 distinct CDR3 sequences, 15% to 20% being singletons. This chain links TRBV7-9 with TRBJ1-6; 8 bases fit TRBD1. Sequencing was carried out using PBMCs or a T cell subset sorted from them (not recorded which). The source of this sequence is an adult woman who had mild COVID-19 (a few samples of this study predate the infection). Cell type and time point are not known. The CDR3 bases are TGTGCCAGCAGCACTCCCCCCGGACAGGGAGGTTCACCCCTCCACTTT. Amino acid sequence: CASSTPPGQGGSPLHF.